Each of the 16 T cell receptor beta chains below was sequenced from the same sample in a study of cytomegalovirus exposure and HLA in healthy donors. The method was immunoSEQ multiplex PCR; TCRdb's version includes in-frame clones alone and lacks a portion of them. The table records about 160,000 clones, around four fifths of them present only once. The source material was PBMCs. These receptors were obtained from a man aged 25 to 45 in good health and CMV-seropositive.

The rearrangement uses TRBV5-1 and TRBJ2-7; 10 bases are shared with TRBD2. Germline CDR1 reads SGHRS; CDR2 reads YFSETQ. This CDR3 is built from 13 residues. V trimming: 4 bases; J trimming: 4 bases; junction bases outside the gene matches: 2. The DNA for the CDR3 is TGCGCCAGCAGCACTAGCGGGGAATACGAGCAGTACTTC. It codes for CASSTSGEYEQYF.

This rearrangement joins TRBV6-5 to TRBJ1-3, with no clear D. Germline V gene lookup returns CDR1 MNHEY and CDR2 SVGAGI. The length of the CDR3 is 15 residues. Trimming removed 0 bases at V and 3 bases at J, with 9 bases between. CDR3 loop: CASSYSSSDGNTIYF. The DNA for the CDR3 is TGTGCCAGCAGTTACTCGTCCAGCGATGGAAACACCATATATTTT.

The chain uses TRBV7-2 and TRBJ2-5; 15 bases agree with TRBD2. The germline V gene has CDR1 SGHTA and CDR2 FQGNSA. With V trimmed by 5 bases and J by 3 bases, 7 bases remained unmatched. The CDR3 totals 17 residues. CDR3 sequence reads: CASSPRTSGGAEETQYF. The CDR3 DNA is TGTGCCAGCAGCCCGCGGACTAGCGGGGGGGCGGAAGAGACCCAGTACTTC.

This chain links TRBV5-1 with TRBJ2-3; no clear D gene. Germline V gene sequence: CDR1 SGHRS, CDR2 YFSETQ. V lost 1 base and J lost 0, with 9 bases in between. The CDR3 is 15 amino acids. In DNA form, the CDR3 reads TGCGCCAGCAGCTTGTTCGTAGATAGCACAGATACGCAGTATTTT. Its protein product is CASSLFVDSTDTQYF.

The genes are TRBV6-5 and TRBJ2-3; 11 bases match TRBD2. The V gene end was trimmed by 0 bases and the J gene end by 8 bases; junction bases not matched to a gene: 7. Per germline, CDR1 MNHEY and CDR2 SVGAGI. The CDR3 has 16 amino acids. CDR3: CASSYSIAGGPATQYF. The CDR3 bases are TGTGCCAGCAGTTACTCCATAGCGGGGGGGCCGGCTACGCAGTATTTT.

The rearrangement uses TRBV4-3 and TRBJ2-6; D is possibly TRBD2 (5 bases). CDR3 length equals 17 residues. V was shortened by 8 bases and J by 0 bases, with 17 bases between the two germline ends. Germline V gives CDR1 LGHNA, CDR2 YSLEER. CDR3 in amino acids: CASGGPSGDSGANVLTF. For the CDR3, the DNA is TGCGCCAGCGGAGGTCCTTCAGGCGACTCTGGGGCCAACGTCCTGACTTTC.

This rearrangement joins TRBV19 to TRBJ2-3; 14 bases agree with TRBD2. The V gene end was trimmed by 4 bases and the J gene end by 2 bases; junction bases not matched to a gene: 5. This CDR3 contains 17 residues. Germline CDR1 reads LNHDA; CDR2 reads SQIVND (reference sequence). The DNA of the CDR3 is TGTGCCAGTAGTACCCCGACTAGCGGGGGGGACACAGATACGCAGTATTTT. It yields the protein CASSTPTSGGDTDTQYF.

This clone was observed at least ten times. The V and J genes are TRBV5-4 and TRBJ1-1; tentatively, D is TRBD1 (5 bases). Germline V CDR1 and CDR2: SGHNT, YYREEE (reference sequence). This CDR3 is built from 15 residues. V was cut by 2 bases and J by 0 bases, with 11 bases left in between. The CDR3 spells CASSLGQGMNTEAFF. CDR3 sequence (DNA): TGTGCCAGCAGCTTAGGTCAGGGCATGAACACTGAAGCTTTCTTT.

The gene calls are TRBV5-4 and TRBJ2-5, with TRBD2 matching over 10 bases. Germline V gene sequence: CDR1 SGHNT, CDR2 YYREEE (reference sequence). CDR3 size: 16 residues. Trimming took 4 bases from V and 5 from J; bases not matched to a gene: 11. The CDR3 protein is CASSASGGSGRETQYF. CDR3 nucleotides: TGTGCCAGCAGCGCTAGCGGGGGCTCGGGACGGGAGACCCAGTACTTC.

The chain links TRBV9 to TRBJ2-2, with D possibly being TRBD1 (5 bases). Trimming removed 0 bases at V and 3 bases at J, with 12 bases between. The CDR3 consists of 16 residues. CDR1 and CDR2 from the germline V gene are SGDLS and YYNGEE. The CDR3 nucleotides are TGTGCCAGCAGCGTAGGGGTGGGGCAGGACACCGGGGAGCTGTTTTTT. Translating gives CASSVGVGQDTGELFF.

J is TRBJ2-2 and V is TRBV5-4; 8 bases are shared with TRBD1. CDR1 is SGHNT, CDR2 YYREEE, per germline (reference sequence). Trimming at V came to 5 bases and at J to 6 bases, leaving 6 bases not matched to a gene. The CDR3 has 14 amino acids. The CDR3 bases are TGTGCCAGCAGGGACAGGGAGAGGGCCGGGGAGCTGTTTTTT. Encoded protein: CASRDRERAGELFF. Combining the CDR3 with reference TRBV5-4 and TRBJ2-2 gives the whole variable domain ETGVTQSPTHLIKTRGQQVTLRCSSQSGHNTVSWYQQALGQGPQFIFQYYREEENGRGNFPPRFSGLQFPNYSSELNVNALELDDSALYLCASRDRERAGELFFGEGSRLTVL.

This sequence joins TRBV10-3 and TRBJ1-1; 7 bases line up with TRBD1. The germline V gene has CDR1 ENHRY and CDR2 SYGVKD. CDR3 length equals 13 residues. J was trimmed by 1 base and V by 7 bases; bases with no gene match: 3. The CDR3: CAIIRDRNTEAFF. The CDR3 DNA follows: TGTGCCATCATTAGGGACAGGAACACTGAAGCTTTCTTT.

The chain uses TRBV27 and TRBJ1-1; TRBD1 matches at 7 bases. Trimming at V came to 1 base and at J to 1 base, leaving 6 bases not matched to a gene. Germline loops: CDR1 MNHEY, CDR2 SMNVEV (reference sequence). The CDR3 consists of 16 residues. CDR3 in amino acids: CASSLFRGQRNTEAFF. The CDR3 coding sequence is TGTGCCAGCAGTTTATTTCGGGGACAGAGGAACACTGAAGCTTTCTTT.

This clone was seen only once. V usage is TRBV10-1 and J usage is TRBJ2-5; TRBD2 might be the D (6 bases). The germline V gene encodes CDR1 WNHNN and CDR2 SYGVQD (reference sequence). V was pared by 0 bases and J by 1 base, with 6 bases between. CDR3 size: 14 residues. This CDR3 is CASSESTSQETQYF. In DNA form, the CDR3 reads TGCGCCAGCAGTGAGTCGACTAGCCAAGAGACCCAGTACTTC.

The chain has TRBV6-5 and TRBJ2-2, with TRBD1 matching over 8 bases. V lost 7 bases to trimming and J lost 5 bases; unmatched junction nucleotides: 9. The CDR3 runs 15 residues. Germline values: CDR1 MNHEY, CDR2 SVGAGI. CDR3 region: CASTLGQGSTGELFF. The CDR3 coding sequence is TGTGCCAGCACCCTAGGACAGGGTTCGACCGGGGAGCTGTTTTTT.

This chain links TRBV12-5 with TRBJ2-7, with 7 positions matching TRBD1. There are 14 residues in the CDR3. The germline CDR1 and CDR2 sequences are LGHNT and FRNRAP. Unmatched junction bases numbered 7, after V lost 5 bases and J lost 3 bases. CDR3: CASGAKGASYEQYF. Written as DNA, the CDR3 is TGTGCTAGTGGTGCGAAGGGGGCTAGCTACGAGCAGTACTTC.